These 10 T cell receptor beta chains were sequenced from one sample in a study of Ad26.COV2.S vaccination and SARS-CoV-2 variants. This table comes from immunoSEQ multiplex PCR, and its TCRdb copy is limited to in-frame clones, with some not included. The sample has 350,000 to 550,000 clones; about 91% are singletons. Stated treatment: about 20 received Ad26.COV2.S at low or high dose, single or two shots; several received placebo; per-sample allocation not given. Samples analyzed were those drawn on day 63 after the first vaccine or placebo injection. Source: peripheral blood, taken in a trial of Ad26.COV2.S vaccine versus placebo. These receptor sequences come from a person between 18 and 65 years old who received the Ad26.COV2.S COVID-19 vaccine or a placebo.

The rearrangement uses TRBV13 and TRBJ1-1; D gene unclear. This CDR3 region has 15 residues. Germline V gene sequence: CDR1 PRHDT, CDR2 FYEKMQ (reference sequence). The V end was cut by 5 bases, the J end by 5 bases, with 18 bases between. This CDR3 is CASSVNGRRGTEAFF. For the CDR3, the DNA is TGTGCCAGCAGCGTCAACGGGAGACGAGGGACTGAAGCTTTCTTT.

The rearrangement links TRBV27 to TRBJ2-3; perhaps D is TRBD1 or TRBD2 (5 bases each). CDR1 and CDR2 from the germline V gene are MNHEY and SMNVEV (reference sequence). V lost 3 bases to trimming and J lost 3 bases, with 16 bases between them. There are 16 residues in the CDR3. The CDR3 DNA is TGTGCCAGCAGTTTCGAGTTAGCGACAGTTACAGATACGCAGTATTTT. As protein: CASSFELATVTDTQYF.

This clone was counted a few times. This sequence joins TRBV5-6 and TRBJ1-1; no clear D. Trimming took 1 base from V and 5 from J, leaving 9 bases between them. This CDR3 has 13 residues. Germline V CDR1 and CDR2: SGHDT, YYEEEE. CDR3 in amino acids: CASSLMGGTEAFF. CDR3 DNA: TGTGCCAGCAGCTTGATGGGAGGAACTGAAGCTTTCTTT.

The chain combines TRBV5-1 with TRBJ1-5; TRBD1 matches 9 bases. The V gene's germline CDR1 is SGHRS and CDR2 YFSETQ. Germline trimming cut 0 bases from V and 5 bases from J; bases unmatched to any gene: 3. There are 15 residues in the CDR3. CDR3 loop: CASSLGTGADQPQHF. The CDR3 DNA reads TGCGCCAGCAGCTTGGGGACAGGGGCGGATCAGCCCCAGCATTTT.

The V gene is TRBV5-1, the J gene TRBJ2-7; 12 bases agree with TRBD1. Germline V gene lookup returns CDR1 SGHRS and CDR2 YFSETQ. The V segment lost 4 bases and the J segment 5 bases; nucleotides outside the gene matches: 7. The CDR3 runs 15 residues. CDR3 residues: CASSGSGTGGDEQYF. CDR3 sequence (DNA): TGCGCCAGCAGCGGATCCGGGACAGGGGGCGACGAGCAGTACTTC.

The chain joins TRBV9 to TRBJ1-1; D might be TRBD1 (5 bases). Trimming took off 0 bases at V and 8 bases at J, with 17 bases between the two ends. This CDR3 is 15 amino acids long. The germline CDR1 and CDR2 sequences are SGDLS and YYNGEE. The CDR3 loop reads CASSVVLTGWGEAFF. CDR3 sequence (DNA): TGTGCCAGCAGCGTAGTATTAACGGGTTGGGGGGAAGCTTTCTTT.

V and J are TRBV11-3 and TRBJ2-1; perhaps TRBD2 as D (6 bases). With 4 bases removed from V and 0 bases from J, the gap between germline ends came to 19 bases. The CDR3 is 18 amino acids. Germline values: CDR1 SGHNT, CDR2 YENEEA. CDR3: CASSYSPPSESSYNEQFF. CDR3 in DNA: TGTGCCAGCAGCTACTCGCCGCCTAGCGAAAGCTCCTACAATGAGCAGTTCTTC.

The chain is built from TRBV29-1 and TRBJ1-2; TRBD1 might be the D (6 bases). V shed 5 bases and J shed 2 bases, with 9 bases lying between them. The germline gives CDR1 SQVTM, CDR2 ANQGSEA. The CDR3 spans 12 residues. This CDR3 is CSVLDRNYGYTF. The CDR3 DNA reads as TGCAGCGTTCTGGACAGAAACTATGGCTACACCTTC.

V gene TRBV20-1 combines with J gene TRBJ2-4; D remains ambiguous. This CDR3 spans 11 amino acids. The V gene's germline CDR1 is DFQATT and CDR2 SNEGSKA (reference sequence). V was pared by 1 base and J by 5 bases, with 3 bases between. The CDR3 nucleotides are TGCAGTGCTAGAGGCCAAAACATTCAGTACTTC. Protein: CSARGQNIQYF.

This chain connects TRBV2 to TRBJ2-7, with D hard to call. CDR1 and CDR2 from the germline V gene are SNHLY and FYNNEI. The CDR3 has 15 residues. Trimming took 1 base from V and 0 from J, leaving 10 bases between them. The CDR3 bases are TGTGCCAGCAGTGAAGGTTGGGTCTTCTCCTACGAGCAGTACTTC. It specifies CASSEGWVFSYEQYF.